This T cell receptor (beta chain) was captured in a study of shared T cell receptors in the human thymus. The table came from immunoSEQ multiplex PCR; TCRdb's copy has only in-frame clones and leaves some out. Among 540,000 or so clones listed, around three quarters were seen once. Unmatched junction bases numbered 12, after V lost 6 bases and J lost 8 bases. The germline gives CDR1 MNHNS, CDR2 SASEGT. This CDR3 contains 15 residues. This sample was shared with a second study, whose subject was human thymus T cells.

Specimen: thymocytes. This sequence originates from a boy younger than two with a congenital heart defect. The chain couples TRBV6-1 to TRBJ1-2, with 10 bases identical to TRBD1. The CDR3 protein is CASRKTSDRGEGYTF. Here the CDR3 DNA reads TGTGCCAGCAGAAAAACTTCGGACAGGGGGGAGGGCTACACCTTC.